This T cell receptor beta chain was retrieved from a study of blood T cell repertoires in COVID-19. This table comes from immunoSEQ multiplex PCR, and its TCRdb copy is limited to in-frame clones, with some not included. The table lists fewer than 250,000 clones, approximately 85% of them singletons. CDR1 and CDR2 (germline): KGHSH, LQKENI. V lost 4 bases and J lost 6; bases outside the gene matches: 5. The CDR3 loop spans 13 amino acids. Sequenced sample: peripheral blood. The chain joins TRBV18 to TRBJ2-7; 8 bases match TRBD1. This receptor was taken from a woman aged 65 to 85 with active or convalescent COVID-19. The CDR3 DNA is TGTGCCAGCTCACTCCTCGACAGGGGCGAGCAGTACTTC. Translation: CASSLLDRGEQYF.